This is a list of T cell receptor beta chains from one sample in a study of T cells in Graves' hyperthyroidism and ophthalmopathy. TCRdb used MiXCR to reprocess the multiplex PCR reads, holding one entry per CDR3 protein. This sample carries roughly 700,000 distinct CDR3 sequences, about 15% of them seen once, and the ten largest clones take 10%. What was sequenced was blood. Receptor source: a woman aged 18 to 35 with Graves' hyperthyroidism. Both conserved end residues are part of each CDR3. The D gene is left open where the match is weak. Rows may omit the clone size; those that give it use once, few, many or a size class.

NA,TRBJ2-7,many,TRBV27,TGTGCCAGCAGTTTGTCCGGTGGTAGCCTATACTACGAGCAGTACTTC,CASSLSGGSLYYEQYF
NA,TRBJ2-1,few,TRBV12-5,TGTGCTAGTGGTTTCGCTACCGGGCCCCAGTTCTTC,CASGFATGPQFF
NA,TRBJ2-1,few,TRBV30,TGTGCCTGGACCTGGGACTCCGGCTACAATGAGCAGTTCTTC,CAWTWDSGYNEQFF
TRBD1,TRBJ2-5,NA,TRBV9,TGTGCCAGCAGCGTGGACAGGGGGGGGAGGGAGACCCAGTACTTC,CASSVDRGGRETQYF
NA,TRBJ1-1,many,TRBV6-6,TGTGCCAGCAGTTACAATGGTAGAATGAACACTGAAGCTTTCTTT,CASSYNGRMNTEAFF
NA,TRBJ2-3,many,TRBV7-2,TGTGCCAGCAGCTTAAAATCAGATACGCAGTATTTT,CASSLKSDTQYF
NA,TRBJ2-7,NA,TRBV20-1,TGCAGTGCTAGAGTACCGGGACTTAATTACTACGAGCAGTACTTC,CSARVPGLNYYEQYF
NA,TRBJ1-6,NA,TRBV30,TGTGCCTGGAGTGTCGGGGGCAGGGTGACGAACCATAATTCACCCCTCCACTTT,CAWSVGGRVTNHNSPLHF
TRBD1,TRBJ1-6,NA,TRBV30,TGTGCCTGGGCCGGACAGGGCGGAGCACCCCTCCACTTT,CAWAGQGGAPLHF
NA,TRBJ2-1,many,TRBV2,TGTGCCAGCAGGGCTGAGGGACAAACTCAGTTCTTC,CASRAEGQTQFF
NA,TRBJ2-5,few,TRBV20-1,TGCAGTGCTAGAGAGGGCCGAGGAGAGACCCAGTACTTC,CSAREGRGETQYF
TRBD2,TRBJ2-7,few,TRBV18,TGTGCCAGCTCACCACCTAGCGGGAGTACTTACGAGCAGTACTTC,CASSPPSGSTYEQYF
NA,TRBJ1-2,NA,TRBV6-2/TRBV6-3,TGTGCCATCCAATCGAACAGGCGCTATGGCTACACCTTC,CAIQSNRRYGYTF
TRBD2,TRBJ2-7,many,TRBV7-8,TGTGCCAGCAGCCCCCTATTTGCCGGGAGGGCTTACGAGCAGTACTTC,CASSPLFAGRAYEQYF
NA,TRBJ2-4,few,TRBV7-2,TGTGCCAGCAGCCTAGGAAGCCAGATATTAGCCAAAAACATTCAGTACTTC,CASSLGSQILAKNIQYF
TRBD1,TRBJ1-5,NA,TRBV4-1,TGCGCCAGCAGCCAGGACAGGGTTGCTCAGCCCCAGCATTTT,CASSQDRVAQPQHF
TRBD2,TRBJ2-3,few,TRBV27,TGTGCCAGCAGTTTTCTAGCGGGAGGCCCCCCCCTCACAGATACGCAGTATTTT,CASSFLAGGPPLTDTQYF
NA,TRBJ1-6,few,TRBV20-1,TGCAGTGCTAGCTGGCTACCGGGACTGGGGAATTCACCCCTCCACTTT,CSASWLPGLGNSPLHF
NA,TRBJ2-5,many,TRBV7-9,TGTGCCAGCAGCTTAGGATATAGGGAGACCCAGTACTTC,CASSLGYRETQYF
TRBD1,TRBJ1-1,many,TRBV30,TGTGCCTGGAGTGTAGAGGTAACAGGGGTTGTCGTCGTGACTGAAGCTTTCTTT,CAWSVEVTGVVVVTEAFF
NA,TRBJ1-5,many,TRBV24-1,TGTGCCACCAGTGATTGGGTTCTGGGAGGCCTTAGCAATCAGCCCCAGCATTTT,CATSDWVLGGLSNQPQHF
TRBD2,TRBJ2-7,NA,TRBV4-1,TGCGCCAGCAGCCAGCTCGTAAGCGGGAAGGTTTACGAGCAGTACTTC,CASSQLVSGKVYEQYF
TRBD2,TRBJ2-2,NA,TRBV11-3,TGTGCCAGCAGCGCGCTTACTAGCGGCGGGGAGCTGTTTTTT,CASSALTSGGELFF
NA,TRBJ1-5,many,TRBV13,TGTGCCAGCAGCTTAGTTGGGGAACAGCCCCAGCATTTT,CASSLVGEQPQHF
NA,TRBJ1-5,many,TRBV7-2,TGTGCCAGCAGCCCCGATAGCGGGTCTAGGGGGAAGCAGCCCCAGCATTTT,CASSPDSGSRGKQPQHF
TRBD1,TRBJ1-2,many,TRBV11-2,TGTGCCAGCGGCGCAGGGGGCTATGGCTACACCTTC,CASGAGGYGYTF
TRBD1,TRBJ2-1,many,TRBV7-9,TGTGCCAGCAGCCGAGGACAGGCCTCCTACAATGAGCAGTTCTTC,CASSRGQASYNEQFF
TRBD1,TRBJ1-6,NA,TRBV2,TGTGCCAGCAGTGAGGTGGACAGGGATACTTCACCCCTCCACTTT,CASSEVDRDTSPLHF
NA,TRBJ2-7,many,TRBV7-2,TGTGCCAGCAGCTTAGTCAGCGAGCAGTACTTC,CASSLVSEQYF
TRBD1,TRBJ1-4,once,TRBV20-1,TGCAGTGCGAAGACAGGGTCGGGTGAAAAACTGTTTTTT,CSAKTGSGEKLFF
TRBD2,TRBJ2-1,few,TRBV10-1,TGCGCCAGCAGTGAGCAAGTAGCGGGAGGACCTTTCTACAATGAGCAGTTCTTC,CASSEQVAGGPFYNEQFF